Below, 6 T cell receptor beta chains from the same sample are listed, as sequenced in a study of Tregs in tolerant kidney transplant recipients. No antigen has been identified for these receptors. Clones were read by immunoSEQ multiplex PCR, and TCRdb kept only the in-frame ones, dropping some. The sample has 15,000 to 20,000 clones, about 61% seen once; the top ten hold roughly 3.2%. The sequenced sample was Tregs from blood cultured with allogeneic cells. The receptors were sampled from a human donor in good health.

In the case of this clone: This CDR3 is also generated by other DNA sequences in the sample. The chain has TRBV12-5 and TRBJ1-2; D unresolved. The CDR3 is 15 residues long. Germline V gene sequence: CDR1 LGHNT, CDR2 FRNRAP. Trimming took off 1 base at V and 3 bases at J, with 12 bases between the two ends. The CDR3 DNA follows: TGTGCTAGTGGTTTGGGGGCAGTTCGGCACTATGGCTACACCTTC. This encodes CASGLGAVRHYGYTF.

V and J are TRBV4-2 and TRBJ2-7; D possibly corresponds to TRBD1 (7 bases). This CDR3 spans 17 amino acids. From germline, CDR1 is LGHNA and CDR2 YNFKEQ. V dropped 0 bases and J dropped 2 bases, with 17 bases sitting between them. This CDR3 reads CASSQDLSGGTAYEQYF. The CDR3 DNA reads TGTGCCAGCAGCCAAGATCTTTCCGGCGGGACAGCCTACGAGCAGTACTTC.

V is TRBV13 and J is TRBJ2-5; possibly TRBD2 for D (5 bases). The CDR3 is made up of 14 amino acids. The V end was cut by 1 base, the J end by 7 bases, with 13 bases between. In germline, CDR1 is PRHDT, CDR2 FYEKMQ (reference sequence). CDR3 region: CASSLVRVAGTQYF. As DNA, the CDR3 is TGTGCCAGCAGCTTAGTCCGTGTCGCGGGGACCCAGTACTTC.

The chain uses TRBV6-5 and TRBJ1-1; D gene ambiguous. The CDR3 is made up of 12 amino acids. Germline CDR1 and CDR2: MNHEY and SVGAGI. V was pared by 2 bases and J by 11 bases, with 12 bases between. CDR3: CASSYLGGLAFF. Written as DNA, the CDR3 is TGTGCCAGCAGTTACCTTGGAGGGCTCGCTTTCTTT.

This chain links TRBV4-2 with TRBJ2-7; D gene ambiguous. The CDR3 extends over 11 amino acids. In germline, CDR1 is LGHNA, CDR2 YNFKEQ. The V end was cut by 0 bases, the J end by 6 bases, with 3 bases between. Here the CDR3 reads CASSQELEQYF. DNA for the CDR3: TGTGCCAGCAGCCAAGAGCTCGAGCAGTACTTC.

The chain employs TRBV27 and TRBJ2-7, with a tentative D call TRBD2 (6 bases). The germline V and J ends were trimmed by 7 bases and 1 base, with 17 bases remaining between them. The CDR3 spans 15 residues. CDR1 is MNHEY, CDR2 SMNVEV, per germline (reference sequence). This CDR3 reads CASTQRGGLSYEQYF. The CDR3 nucleotides read TGTGCCAGCACCCAGAGGGGAGGCCTGTCCTACGAGCAGTACTTC.